The 6 T cell receptor beta chains reported below all come from one sample, sequenced in a study of post-analysis software for immune sequencing data. Overall study results and limits: With TRBV5-6, TRBV5-1 and TRBV20-1 included, 4 to 6 TRBV segments were more frequent in patients than in controls.

These TCRs' antigens remain unknown. Researchers reported that TCR beta cDNA libraries carried unique molecular identifiers. One entry per CDR3 protein, called by TCRdb with MiXCR from the PCR reads. The sample carries approximately 160,000 distinct CDR3 sequences, 30% recorded once. The sequenced sample consisted of blood. These receptors all stem from a girl between 10 and 17 years old with multiple sclerosis.

The chain employs TRBV7-2 and TRBJ2-5, with D possibly TRBD1 on 5 matching bases. The DNA end lines up better with TRBJ2-7; the J call may be wrong. Germline V gene data show CDR1 as SGHTA and CDR2 as FQGNSA. The CDR3 extends over 17 amino acids. CDR3 protein: CASSLESVDTLVLEQYF. The DNA of the CDR3 is TGTGCCAGCAGCTTAGAATCAGTGGACACGCTAGTTCTCGAGCAGTACTTC.

This clonotype was observed a few times. A read error is possible here, since a much larger clone lies one base away. The chain is built from TRBV20-1 and TRBJ2-7, with 9 bases lining up with TRBD2. Germline V CDR1 and CDR2: DFQATT, SNEGSKA (reference sequence). With 0 bases clipped from V and 7 bases from J, the junction kept 10 bases outside the gene matches. There are 15 residues in the CDR3. The CDR3 loop is CSARDRSGSRHEQYF. The CDR3 nucleotides read TGCAGTGCTAGAGATCGTAGCGGGAGTCGGCATGAGCAGTACTTC.

The sample holds a few counts of this clonotype. The chain joins TRBV20-1 to TRBJ2-5, with D possibly called TRBD1 or TRBD2 (6 bases each). Germline V gene data show CDR1 as DFQATT and CDR2 as SNEGSKA (reference sequence). Trimming took 5 bases from V and 4 from J, leaving 14 bases between them. This CDR3 has 13 residues. The CDR3, as DNA: TGCAGTGCTGGGGGGACACGGCGAGAGACCCAGTACTTC. Translation gives CSAGGTRRETQYF.

This clonotype was seen at least ten times. The rearrangement joins TRBV29-1 to TRBJ2-7; 8 nucleotides agree with TRBD1. The CDR3 extends over 15 amino acids. Germline V gives CDR1 SQVTM, CDR2 ANQGSEA. Trimming at V came to 6 bases and at J to 3 bases, leaving 13 bases not matched to a gene. The CDR3 DNA reads TGCAGCGTCCCCCCCCGGGACAGGATTTTCTACGAGCAGTACTTC. The encoded protein is CSVPPRDRIFYEQYF.

The chain is built from TRBV12-3 or TRBV12-4 and TRBJ2-4; 8 bases are a match to TRBD1. Trimming at V came to 5 bases and at J to 5 bases, leaving 8 bases not matched to a gene. CDR3 length: 15 residues. In DNA, the CDR3 is TGTGCCAGCAGTCCCCGGACAGGGAGTCAAAACATTCAGTACTTC. Amino acids: CASSPRTGSQNIQYF.

This clonotype turned up a few times. This sequence joins TRBV10-3 and TRBJ1-5, with 7 bases that match TRBD1. V was clipped by 2 bases and J by 1 base; unmatched bases: 2. There are 15 residues in the CDR3. Germline V gene sequence: CDR1 ENHRY, CDR2 SYGVKD. The CDR3 loop reads CAISEDRDSNQPQHF. In nucleotides, the CDR3 is TGTGCCATCAGTGAGGACAGGGACAGCAATCAGCCCCAGCATTTT.